The 5 T cell receptor beta chains presented below share a single source sample, sequenced in a study of identifying expanded T cells in peripheral blood. TCRdb keeps only in-frame clones here, not all; method: immunoSEQ multiplex PCR. In the table there are 55,000 to 75,000 clones, more than 75% of which are singletons. The sequenced sample was blood. The source of these receptors is a person between 18 and 70 years old in good health.

The V gene is TRBV30, the J gene TRBJ2-5; D is undetermined. V shed 0 bases and J shed 5 bases, with 4 bases lying between them. The CDR3 runs 11 residues. Germline CDR1 reads GTSNPN; CDR2 reads SVGIG (reference sequence). CDR3 protein: CAWSVGETQYF. The CDR3, as DNA: TGTGCCTGGAGTGTAGGGGAGACCCAGTACTTC.

This clone was observed a few times. At the DNA level, this CDR3 is encoded by other sequences in the same sample as well. The gene calls are TRBV5-8 and TRBJ1-1; a weak D match, TRBD1 (5 bases). The germline gives CDR1 SGHTS, CDR2 YDEGEE. With 0 bases removed from V and 2 bases from J, the gap between germline ends came to 8 bases. The CDR3 spans 14 residues. Here the CDR3 reads CASSLAGTNTEAFF. For the CDR3, the DNA is TGTGCCAGCAGCTTGGCCGGGACCAACACTGAAGCTTTCTTT.

The chain combines TRBV21-1 with TRBJ2-5; TRBD1, the table's D call, lacks a check against the DNA. TRBV21-1 is an annotated pseudogene. The CDR3 spans 14 residues. The DNA for the CDR3 is TGTGCCAGCAGCATAAGGACAGGGGACAAGACCCAGTACTTC. Translation: CASSIRTGDKTQYF.

The chain couples TRBV27 to TRBJ2-5, with D tentatively TRBD1 (5 bases). The CDR3 covers 13 residues. V was cut by 9 bases and J by 2 bases, with 13 bases left in between. Germline lookup yields CDR1 MNHEY and CDR2 SMNVEV (reference sequence). This CDR3 reads CASTPRGQETQYF. The DNA of the CDR3 is TGTGCCAGTACCCCAAGGGGTCAAGAGACCCAGTACTTC.

The V and J genes are TRBV9 and TRBJ2-5; 12 nucleotides agree with TRBD2. With V trimmed by 0 bases and J by 2 bases, 2 bases remained unmatched. CDR3 size: 16 residues. CDR1 and CDR2 (germline): SGDLS, YYNGEE. The CDR3 region has the DNA TGTGCCAGCAGCGTAGCTGGACTAGCGGGACAAGAGACCCAGTACTTC. Residues: CASSVAGLAGQETQYF.